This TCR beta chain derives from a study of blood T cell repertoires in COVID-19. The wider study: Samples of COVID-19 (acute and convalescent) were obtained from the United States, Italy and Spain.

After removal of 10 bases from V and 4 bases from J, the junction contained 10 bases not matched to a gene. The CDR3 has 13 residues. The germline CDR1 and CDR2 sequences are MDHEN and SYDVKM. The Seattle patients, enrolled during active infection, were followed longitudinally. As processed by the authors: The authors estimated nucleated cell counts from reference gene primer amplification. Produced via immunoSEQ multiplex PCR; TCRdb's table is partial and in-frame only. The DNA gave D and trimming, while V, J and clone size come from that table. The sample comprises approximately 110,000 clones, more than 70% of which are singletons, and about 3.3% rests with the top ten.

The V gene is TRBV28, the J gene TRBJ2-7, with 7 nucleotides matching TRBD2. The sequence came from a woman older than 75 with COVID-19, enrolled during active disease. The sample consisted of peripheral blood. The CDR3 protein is CATRLAGTYEQYF. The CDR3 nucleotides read TGTGCCACCAGGTTAGCGGGTACTTACGAGCAGTACTTC.